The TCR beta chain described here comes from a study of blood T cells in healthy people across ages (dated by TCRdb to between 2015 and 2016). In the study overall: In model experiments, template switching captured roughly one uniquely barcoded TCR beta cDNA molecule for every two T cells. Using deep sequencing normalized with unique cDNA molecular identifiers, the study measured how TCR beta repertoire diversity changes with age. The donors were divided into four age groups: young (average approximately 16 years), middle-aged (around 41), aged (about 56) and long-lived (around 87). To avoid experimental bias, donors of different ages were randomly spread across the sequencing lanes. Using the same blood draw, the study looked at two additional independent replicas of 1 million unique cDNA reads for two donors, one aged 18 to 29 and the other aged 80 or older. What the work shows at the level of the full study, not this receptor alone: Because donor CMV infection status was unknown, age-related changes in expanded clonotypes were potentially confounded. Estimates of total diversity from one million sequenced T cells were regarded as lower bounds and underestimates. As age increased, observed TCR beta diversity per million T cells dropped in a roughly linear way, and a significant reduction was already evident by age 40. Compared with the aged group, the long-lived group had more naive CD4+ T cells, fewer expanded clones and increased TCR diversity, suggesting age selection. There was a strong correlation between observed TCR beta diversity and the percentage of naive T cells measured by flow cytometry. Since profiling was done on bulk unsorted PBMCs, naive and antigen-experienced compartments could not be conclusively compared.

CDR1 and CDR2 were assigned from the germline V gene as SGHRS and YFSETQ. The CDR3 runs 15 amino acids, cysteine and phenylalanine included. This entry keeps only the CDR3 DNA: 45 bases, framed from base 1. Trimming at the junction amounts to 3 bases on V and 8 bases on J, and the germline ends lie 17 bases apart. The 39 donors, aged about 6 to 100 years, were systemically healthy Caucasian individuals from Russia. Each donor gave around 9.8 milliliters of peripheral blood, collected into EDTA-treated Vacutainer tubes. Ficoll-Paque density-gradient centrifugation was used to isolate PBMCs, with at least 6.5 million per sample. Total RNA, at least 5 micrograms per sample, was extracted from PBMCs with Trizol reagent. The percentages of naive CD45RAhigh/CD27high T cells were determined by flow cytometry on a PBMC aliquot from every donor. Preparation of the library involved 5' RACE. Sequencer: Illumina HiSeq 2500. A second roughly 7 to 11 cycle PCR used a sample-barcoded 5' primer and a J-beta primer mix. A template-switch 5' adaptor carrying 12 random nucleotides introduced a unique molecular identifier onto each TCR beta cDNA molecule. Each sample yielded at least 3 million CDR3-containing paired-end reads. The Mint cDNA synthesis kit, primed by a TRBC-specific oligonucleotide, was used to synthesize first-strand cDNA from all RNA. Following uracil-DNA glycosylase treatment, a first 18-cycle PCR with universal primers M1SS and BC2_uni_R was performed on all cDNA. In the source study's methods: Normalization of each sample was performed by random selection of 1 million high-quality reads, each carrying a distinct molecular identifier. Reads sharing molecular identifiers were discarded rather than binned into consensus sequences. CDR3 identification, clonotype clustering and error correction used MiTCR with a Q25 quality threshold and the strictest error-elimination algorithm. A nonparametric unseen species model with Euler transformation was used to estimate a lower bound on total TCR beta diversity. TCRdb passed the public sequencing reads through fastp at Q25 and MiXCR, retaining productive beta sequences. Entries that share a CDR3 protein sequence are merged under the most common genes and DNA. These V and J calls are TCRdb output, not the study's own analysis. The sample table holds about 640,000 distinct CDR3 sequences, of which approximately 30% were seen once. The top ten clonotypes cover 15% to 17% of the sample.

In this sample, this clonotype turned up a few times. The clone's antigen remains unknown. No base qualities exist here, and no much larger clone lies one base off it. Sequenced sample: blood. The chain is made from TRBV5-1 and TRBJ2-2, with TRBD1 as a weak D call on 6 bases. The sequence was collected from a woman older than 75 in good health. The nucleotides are TGCGCCAGCAGCTCGGACAGTCAGGCTAGGGGGGAGCTGTTTTTT. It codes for CASSSDSQARGELFF.